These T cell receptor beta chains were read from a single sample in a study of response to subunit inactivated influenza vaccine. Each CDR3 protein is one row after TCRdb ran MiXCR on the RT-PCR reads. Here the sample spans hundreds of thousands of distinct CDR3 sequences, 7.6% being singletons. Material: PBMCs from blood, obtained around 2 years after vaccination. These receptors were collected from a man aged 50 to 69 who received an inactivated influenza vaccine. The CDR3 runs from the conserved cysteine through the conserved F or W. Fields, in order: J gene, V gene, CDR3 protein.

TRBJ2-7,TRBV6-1,CASRSGYEQYF
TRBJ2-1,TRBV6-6,CASTANNNEQFF
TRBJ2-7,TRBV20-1,CSASGDRGSNEQYF
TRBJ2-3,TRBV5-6,CASSVDRLAGVDTQYF
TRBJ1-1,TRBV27,CASSTLGTGVNTEAFF
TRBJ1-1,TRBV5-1,CASSLVAGKNTEAFF
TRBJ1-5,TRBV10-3,CAISESGGGDQPQHF
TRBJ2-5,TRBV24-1,CATSDLASGRGETQYF
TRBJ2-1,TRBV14,CASSTGHFSSYNEQFF
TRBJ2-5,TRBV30,CAWRRDPSGAQYF
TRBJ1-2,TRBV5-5,CASSLLGNGNYGYTF
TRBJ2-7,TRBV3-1,CASSARQGPYEQYF
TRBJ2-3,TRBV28,CASSAPQTDTQYF
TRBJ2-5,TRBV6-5,CATGGLGETQYF
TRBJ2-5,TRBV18,CASSLRTGGFVETQYF
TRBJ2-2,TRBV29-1,CSAKGGENTGELFF
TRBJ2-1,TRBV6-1,CASSRYGTSFLNEQFF
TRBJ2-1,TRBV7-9,CASSPWDEQFF
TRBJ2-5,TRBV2,CASTRLRQGRGTQYF
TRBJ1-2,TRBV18,CASSPSKGRGYTF
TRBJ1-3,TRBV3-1,CATARGRSGNTIYF
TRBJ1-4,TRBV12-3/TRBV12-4,CASGPQANEKLFF
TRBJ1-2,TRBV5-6,CASSQTNYGYTF
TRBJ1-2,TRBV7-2,CASSRTGDRGRHGYTF
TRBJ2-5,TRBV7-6,CASSLWLVVAGEETQYF
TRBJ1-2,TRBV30,CAWHRDRVLSGGYTF
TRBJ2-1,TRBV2,CASTQSGGPNNEQFF
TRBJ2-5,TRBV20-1,CSKIKTGRQETQYF
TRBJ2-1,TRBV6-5,CASSYARGGWNEQFF
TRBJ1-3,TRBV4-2,CASSQAQPTGNTIYF
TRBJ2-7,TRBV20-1,CSASGDRGAAYEQYF
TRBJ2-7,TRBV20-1,CSASPTSGGSYEQYF
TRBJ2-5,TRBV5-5,CASSLVGYETQYF
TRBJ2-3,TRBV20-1,CSAMLAGSTDTQYF
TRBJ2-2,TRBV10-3,CAISVSGTDTGELFF
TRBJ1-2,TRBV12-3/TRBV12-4,CASSLPEAGNYGYTF
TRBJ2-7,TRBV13,CASSQAAGGPFSYEQYF
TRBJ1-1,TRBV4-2,CASSQDLGRRTEAFF
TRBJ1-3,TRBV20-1,CSARVPGLRSGNTIYF
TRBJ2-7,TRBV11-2,CASSYGLADYEQYF
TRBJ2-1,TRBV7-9,CASSLGANEQFF
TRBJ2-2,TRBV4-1,CASSQGDTRAGELFF
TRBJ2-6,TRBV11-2,CASSLTGQLTSGANVLTF
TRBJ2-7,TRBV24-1,CATSDWTGGEQYF
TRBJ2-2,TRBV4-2,CASSQVGRVGTGELFF
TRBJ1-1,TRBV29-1,CSGVVNTEAFF
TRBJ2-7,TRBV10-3,CAVSEGTNEQYF
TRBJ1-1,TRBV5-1,CASSIETGLNTEAFF
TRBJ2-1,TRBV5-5,CASSLETGGLYNEQFF
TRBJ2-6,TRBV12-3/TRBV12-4,CASRGRRSGANVLTF
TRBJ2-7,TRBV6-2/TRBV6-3,CASSWTVLSYEQYF